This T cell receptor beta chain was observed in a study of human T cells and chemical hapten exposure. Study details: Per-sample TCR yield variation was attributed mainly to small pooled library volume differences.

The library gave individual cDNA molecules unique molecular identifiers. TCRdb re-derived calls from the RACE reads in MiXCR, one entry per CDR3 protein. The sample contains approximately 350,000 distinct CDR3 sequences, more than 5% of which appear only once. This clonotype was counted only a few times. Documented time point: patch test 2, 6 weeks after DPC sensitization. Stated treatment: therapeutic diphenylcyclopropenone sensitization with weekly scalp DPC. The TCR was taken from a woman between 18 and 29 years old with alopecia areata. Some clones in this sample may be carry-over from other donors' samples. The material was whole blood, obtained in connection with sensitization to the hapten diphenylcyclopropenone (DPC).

In DNA, the CDR3 is TGTGCCAGCAGCTTGGAGGCGGGACGAACCTACGAGCAGTACTTC. Its protein product is CASSLEAGRTYEQYF. This chain uses TRBV5-4 with TRBJ2-7, with D possibly being TRBD2 (6 bases). CDR1 is SGHNT and CDR2 is YYREEE in the germline V gene (reference sequence). Trimming pared 0 bases from V and 2 bases from J, leaving 12 bases between. There are 15 residues in the CDR3.